Listed below are T cell receptor beta chains from one sample, sequenced in a study of cytomegalovirus exposure and HLA in healthy donors. Profiling relied on immunoSEQ multiplex PCR, and the TCRdb table lists in-frame clones only, not all of them. The table lists tens of thousands of clones, roughly 78% of them singletons. Material for sequencing was PBMCs. These receptor sequences come from a middle-aged man in good health and CMV-seronegative. The CDR3 runs from the conserved cysteine through the conserved F or W.

J gene,V gene,CDR3 protein
TRBJ1-5,TRBV18,CASSPALGENQPQHF
TRBJ2-7,TRBV7-2,CASSLAPYGSYEQYF
TRBJ2-1,TRBV7-6,CASSLPRNEQFF
TRBJ2-7,TRBV6-5,CASSLTLSSYEQYF
TRBJ1-2,TRBV28,CASSLVRTGGNYGYTF
TRBJ2-1,TRBV5-1,CASSLTTGGYNEQFF
TRBJ1-2,TRBV19,CASSIDPIGYTF
TRBJ2-3,TRBV2,CARVGGVADSTDTQYF
TRBJ2-2,TRBV7-2,CASSLGPTGGAGELFF
TRBJ2-7,TRBV19,CASSRLGQGLGEQYF
TRBJ2-1,TRBV7-3,CASSLIVSGSYNEQFF
TRBJ2-3,TRBV18,CASSPTSGITDTQYF
TRBJ2-3,TRBV5-4,CASSLGGGQGRTDTQYF
TRBJ2-4,TRBV5-1,CASSYTGQGEDIQYF
TRBJ2-7,TRBV6-6,CASSYSSTYSQYF
TRBJ1-5,TRBV6-5,CASSEDRVAQFF
TRBJ2-1,TRBV11-2,CASSFRFERGGANEQFF
TRBJ1-5,TRBV23-1,CASSIEIGGRDQPQHF
TRBJ2-4,TRBV28,CASSPHEPGQRAKNIQYF
TRBJ1-1,TRBV7-9,CSSSLWTGMNTEAFF
TRBJ2-1,TRBV18,CASLPKLALVYNEQFF
TRBJ2-1,TRBV29-1,CSVAPAGGPSSYNEQFF
TRBJ2-3,TRBV15,CATRSTSTDTQYF
.,TRBV7-6,CASSSGGRNVGYEQYF
TRBJ2-2,TRBV11-3,CASSQWATGELFF
TRBJ2-7,TRBV2,CASRPGTSGTYEQYF
TRBJ2-7,TRBV2,CASSEPRSSYEQYF
TRBJ2-7,TRBV2,CASSVGQPPYEQYF
TRBJ2-3,TRBV7-9,CASSATAGGFTDTQYF
TRBJ1-1,TRBV25-1,CASSESTGGADEAFF
TRBJ2-1,TRBV15,CATSRSRLAGVPTARNEQFF